This section outlines one T cell receptor (beta chain) sequence together with its context. This clonotype was picked up a small number of times. The antigen it recognizes is unknown. One base away there is no much larger clone; base qualities are not given. These data originate in a study of identical twins (dated by TCRdb to about 2016). Background for the entire study: TCR alpha and beta repertoires from monozygotic twins, unrelated adults of various ages and cord blood were deep-sequenced to test whether fetal clonotypes persist. To rule out contamination, the twin experiments were replicated at different times with different library preparation protocols. The paper as a whole reports these results and caveats: Compared with coincidental sharing between unrelated individuals, out-of-frame TCR alpha sequences shared between twins showed an excess of sequences with low generation probability. In monozygotic twins, out-of-frame TCR alpha sharing was systematically underestimated by recombination models, although the models agreed with sharing between unrelated individuals. Abundant cord blood beta clonotypes had fewer insertions, young adult naive repertoires showed a similar but weaker trend, and memory repertoires showed no such trend. Because the same donors could not be followed over many years, conclusions were based on cross-sectional statistical analysis. The excess sharing between twins in beta out-of-frame sequences was weaker because fewer shared sequences reduced the signal-to-noise ratio. Invariant T cells such as MAIT and iNKT could partly confound zero-insertion analyses, though diverse VJ usage argued against this for most clonotypes.

Libraries were built with 5' RACE. Sequencing was carried out with an Illumina HiSeq 2000. A universal primer binding site was added through template switching, and the final cDNA carried a unique molecular identifier so that TCR cDNA molecules could be counted accurately. Specific primers in the conserved constant-segment region were used to synthesize first-strand cDNA for the TCR alpha and beta chains. To control for contamination, every cDNA library was double barcoded, receiving both a SMART-Mk sample barcode and Illumina barcodes. TruSeq adapter sequences and Illumina sample barcodes were added in two successive PCR steps. TCR alpha and beta cDNA libraries were sequenced on the Illumina HiSeq platform with custom primers. The published analysis was carried out like this. MiGEC was used to process raw reads and extract unique molecular identifiers, and MiXCR was used to find CDR3 positions. Recombination models were inferred per individual with the repgenHMM and IGoR tools using an EM algorithm. The analysis of shared clonotypes was done with the tcR package in R, with sharing normalized by the product of cloneset sizes. To study raw recombination free of thymic and clonal selection effects, out-of-frame nonproductive sequences were analyzed. TCRdb passed the public sequencing reads through fastp at Q25 and MiXCR, retaining productive beta sequences. CDR3 protein sequences are deduplicated, and each keeps its most common genes and DNA. These V and J calls rely on TCRdb rather than the paper's analysis. This sample is represented by about 190,000 distinct CDR3 sequences; less than 20% of them were singletons. Clones ranked in the top ten supply 35% to 45% of the sample.

From the germline V gene, CDR1 is MGHRA and CDR2 is YSYEKL. Inclusive of the bounding cysteine and phenylalanine, the CDR3 is 16 residues long. Only the CDR3 part of the read is kept: 48 bases, read in frame from the first base. Relative to germline, V is missing 4 bases and J is missing 5 bases, with 8 bases of the junction outside any gene match. All donors were healthy Caucasians. The twin cohort comprised three pairs of female monozygotic twins, all aged roughly 18 to 29 years. Positive isolation kits from Invitrogen were used to isolate the CD4+ and CD8+ T cell populations. The same specimen was also included in a second study, on T cells expressing NK-cell markers. As noted in the second study: Roughly 8 donors provided sorted CD3+CD56+NKG2C+, CD3+CD56+NKG2C- and CD3+CD56-NKG2C+ T-cell subsets, whose TCR beta-chain repertoires were profiled. Most of the eight sequenced donors were HCMV-seropositive and one was HCMV-seronegative. In several experiments an anti-gammadeltaTCR antibody was added to restrict sorting to alphabetaTCR-expressing T cells. In five to seven donors, the dominant CD3+CD56+NKG2C+ clonotypes were among the top 10 CD8+ clonotypes and accounted for about 1.0-8% of CD8+ T cells. Those dominant clonotypes were again the most abundant among CD3+CD56-NKG2C+ cells in a few donors, at roughly 28.3-65%. Whether the expanded NKG2C-expressing T cell clones were specific for HCMV antigens remained unclear. Randomly selected healthy volunteers, three men and five women, were used as the eight sequenced donors. To determine HCMV serostatus, a commercial ELISA kit was used to detect HCMV-specific IgG in serum. Reads were demultiplexed and grouped by UMI with MIGEC, and clonotypes were assembled and quantified with MiTCR. To exclude erroneous sequences, any TCR cDNA sequence not supported by at least two reads was discarded. The tcR package was used for downstream repertoire analysis, with clonotypes matched between fractions based on CDR3 nucleotide sequence plus V segment. VDJmatch was used to annotate antigen specificity against VDJdb, with one amino acid substitution allowed in CDR3.

This sequence uses TRBV4-1 and TRBJ2-7; 13 bases in the middle match TRBD2. Sequencing input: CD8+ T cells sorted from blood. The clonotype originates from a woman under 30 in good health. The sequence in DNA is TGCGCCAGCAGCCCAACAACTAGCGGGGGGGCGAACGAGCAGTACTTC. This is translated as CASSPTTSGGANEQYF.